This TCR beta chain was retrieved from a study of identical twins (dated by TCRdb to the mid-2010s). For the study in its entirety: To test whether fetal clonotypes persist, the study used deep sequencing on TCR alpha and beta repertoires from monozygotic twins, unrelated adults of various ages, and cord blood. To rule out contamination, the twin experiments were replicated at different times with different library preparation protocols. Overall study outcomes, separate from this receptor: Abundant cord blood beta clonotypes carried fewer insertions; young adult naive repertoires showed a weaker similar trend, while memory repertoires showed none. Out-of-frame TCR alpha sharing in monozygotic twins was systematically underestimated by recombination models, whereas sharing between unrelated individuals was in agreement with the recombination models. Compared with coincidental sharing between unrelated individuals, an excess of low generation-probability sequences was observed among out-of-frame TCR alpha sequences shared between twins. Because the same donors could not be followed over many years, the conclusions depended on cross-sectional statistical analysis. Invariant T cells such as MAIT and iNKT could partly confound zero-insertion analyses, although diverse VJ usage argued against such confounding for most clonotypes. The excess sharing between twins in beta out-of-frame sequences was weaker because fewer shared sequences reduced the signal-to-noise ratio.

Only healthy Caucasian donors were included. Using Miltenyi CD45RO+ enrichment and human naive T-cell isolation kits, memory (CD45RO+) and naive T cells were isolated from PBMC. V and J lose 1 base and 0 bases, and a span of 8 bases separates them. The CDR1 and CDR2 encoded by the germline V gene are SGHRS and YFSETQ. The CDR3 goes from the cysteine to the phenylalanine over 15 residues. Only the CDR3 region is kept as DNA, spanning 45 bases read in frame from base 1. To note about this clonotype: Its antigen is still unknown. No much larger clonotype is one base removed from it; base qualities were not supplied.

The library was obtained by 5' RACE. Instrument on record: Illumina HiSeq 2000. Template switching introduced a universal primer binding site; the final cDNA contained a unique molecular identifier, enabling accurate counting of TCR cDNA molecules. First-strand cDNA for TCR alpha and beta chains was synthesized from specific primers in the conserved constant-segment region. Each cDNA library was double barcoded, with a SMART-Mk sample barcode plus Illumina barcodes, to control for contamination. TruSeq adapter sequences along with Illumina sample barcodes were introduced in two successive PCR steps. Sequencing of the TCR alpha and beta cDNA libraries was done on the Illumina HiSeq platform using custom primers. Turning to the authors' computational methods: Raw reads were processed with MiGEC to extract unique molecular identifiers, and MiXCR was used to determine CDR3 positions. For each individual, recombination models were inferred using an EM algorithm with the repgenHMM and IGoR tools. Shared clonotypes were analyzed with the tcR package in R, and sharing was normalized by the product of cloneset sizes. To study raw recombination without the effects of thymic and clonal selection, out-of-frame nonproductive sequences were analyzed. TCRdb applied fastp at Q25 and MiXCR to the public reads, then kept only in-frame beta chains. Duplicate CDR3 protein sequences are folded into a single record with the most common DNA and genes. The V and J calls follow TCRdb's processing rather than the paper's. The sample records roughly 250,000 distinct CDR3 sequences, about 14% of which are singletons. The ten largest clones take up approximately 8.8% of the sample.

The receptor was isolated from a young woman in good health. The chain is encoded by TRBV5-1 joined to TRBJ1-3; the D gene remains uncertain. Sequenced: memory (CD45RO+) T cells sorted from blood. Taken with the paper, the label for cell subset or site translates to: CD45RO+ enriched T cells. The CDR3 reads CASSLLGYSGNTIYF. In nucleotide form, the sequence is TGCGCCAGCAGCTTGTTAGGGTACTCTGGAAACACCATATATTTT.